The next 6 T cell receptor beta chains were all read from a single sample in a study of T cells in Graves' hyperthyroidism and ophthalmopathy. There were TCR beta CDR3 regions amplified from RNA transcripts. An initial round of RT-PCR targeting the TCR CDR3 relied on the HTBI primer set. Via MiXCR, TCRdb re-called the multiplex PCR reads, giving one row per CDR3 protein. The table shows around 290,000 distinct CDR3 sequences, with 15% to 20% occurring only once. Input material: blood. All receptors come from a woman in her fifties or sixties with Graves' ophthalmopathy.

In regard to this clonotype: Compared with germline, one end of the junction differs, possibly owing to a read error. The CDR3 protein is CASSLSLGNEKLLF. CDR3 bases: TGTGCCAGCAGCTTATCCCTGGGGAATGAAAAACTGCTTTTT. The gene calls are TRBV11-2 and TRBJ1-4; D is unclear. Germline lookup yields CDR1 SGHAT and CDR2 FQNNGV. The CDR3 sequence is 14 residues long. Full variable domain (rest looked up from reference TRBV11-2 and TRBJ1-4): EAGVAQSPRYKIIEKRQSVAFWCNPISGHATLYWYQQILGQGPKLLIQFQNNGVVDDSQLPKDRFSAERLKGVDSTLKIQPAKLEDSAVYLCASSLSLGNEKLLFGSGTQLSVL.

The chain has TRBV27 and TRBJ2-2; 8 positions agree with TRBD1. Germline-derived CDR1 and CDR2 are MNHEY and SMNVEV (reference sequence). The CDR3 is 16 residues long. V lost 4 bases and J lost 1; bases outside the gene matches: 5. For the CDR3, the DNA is TGTGCCAGCAGTTACCAAGGACAGGGGAACACCGGGGAGCTGTTTTTT. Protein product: CASSYQGQGNTGELFF.

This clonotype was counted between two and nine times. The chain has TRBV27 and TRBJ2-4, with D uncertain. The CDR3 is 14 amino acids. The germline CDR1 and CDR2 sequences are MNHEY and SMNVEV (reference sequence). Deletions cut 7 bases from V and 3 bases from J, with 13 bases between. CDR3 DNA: TGTGCCAGCACCCGACCACCCATCAAAAACATTCAGTACTTC. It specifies CASTRPPIKNIQYF.

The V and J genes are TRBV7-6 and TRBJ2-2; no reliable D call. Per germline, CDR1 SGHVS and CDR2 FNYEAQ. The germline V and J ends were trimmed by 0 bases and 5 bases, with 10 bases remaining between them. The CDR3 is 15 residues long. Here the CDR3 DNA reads TGTGCCAGCAGCTTAGCGGGTTTTAAGACCGGGGAGCTGTTTTTT. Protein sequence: CASSLAGFKTGELFF.

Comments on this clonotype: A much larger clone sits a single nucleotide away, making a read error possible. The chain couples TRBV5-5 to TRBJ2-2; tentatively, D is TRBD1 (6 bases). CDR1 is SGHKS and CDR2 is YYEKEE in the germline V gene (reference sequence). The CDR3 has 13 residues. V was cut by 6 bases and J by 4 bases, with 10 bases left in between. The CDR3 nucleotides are TGTGCCAGCACTAAACAGGGCACCGGGGAGCTGTTTTTT. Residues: CASTKQGTGELFF.

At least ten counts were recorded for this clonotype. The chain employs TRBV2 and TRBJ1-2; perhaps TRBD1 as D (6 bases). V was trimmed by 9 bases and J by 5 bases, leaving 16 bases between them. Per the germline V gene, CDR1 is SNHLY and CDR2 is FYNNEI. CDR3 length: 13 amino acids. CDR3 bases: TGTGCCAGAAAGACGAACAGGGCGTATGGCTACACCTTC. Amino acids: CARKTNRAYGYTF.